This T cell receptor beta chain was captured in a study of T-cell memory formation after mild COVID-19. Notes on the study in general: CD4+ clones that contracted lay mainly in CM and EM; CD8+ ones lay in EMRA.

This clonotype was observed a handful of times. Its antigen is unidentified. Germline V gene lookup returns CDR1 LNHDA and CDR2 SQIVND (reference sequence). V lost 3 bases to trimming and J lost 5 bases; unmatched junction nucleotides: 8. The CDR3 covers 16 residues. A single record per CDR3 protein comes from TCRdb applying MiXCR to the 5' RACE reads. The sample carries roughly 450,000 distinct CDR3 sequences, roughly 18% recorded once. The genes are TRBV19 and TRBJ2-1; TRBD2 agrees at 9 bases. Material: PBMCs or a T cell subset sorted from them (not recorded which). This receptor was taken from a man between 18 and 35 years old who had mild COVID-19 (a few samples of this study predate the infection). Cell type and time point are not known. CDR3 residues: CASSMGNLAGNNEQFF. The CDR3 DNA is TGTGCCAGTAGTATGGGTAATCTAGCGGGGAACAATGAGCAGTTCTTC.